The 26 T cell receptor beta chains below come from one sample, sequenced in a study of shared clonotypes between healthy human individuals. The data were produced by immunoSEQ multiplex PCR, yet TCRdb's version contains in-frame clones alone and is incomplete. The table shows hundreds of thousands of clones, with around 79% occurring only once. The sequencing sample was made of memory CD4+ T cells sorted from blood. The subset here: CD45RA-negative fraction. Receptors were obtained from a man aged 30-40 years in good health.

This chain connects TRBV5-8 to TRBJ1-4; D perhaps matches TRBD1 (6 bases). V was pared by 1 base and J by 7 bases, with 11 bases between. Per germline, CDR1 SGHTS and CDR2 YDEGEE. This CDR3 is built from 14 residues. CDR3 nucleotides: TGTGCCAGCAGCTTGACGGGGGCAGCTGAAAAACTGTTTTTT. It is translated as CASSLTGAAEKLFF.

The chain uses TRBV9 and TRBJ2-1; D is undetermined. The germline V and J ends were trimmed by 0 bases and 10 bases, with 14 bases remaining between them. This CDR3 spans 14 amino acids. Looked up from germline, CDR1 is SGDLS and CDR2 is YYNGEE. The CDR3 DNA is TGTGCCAGCAGCGTAGGACCGCCCCCGCGGGAGCAGTTCTTC. This gives the protein CASSVGPPPREQFF.

The chain links TRBV7-3 to TRBJ2-7, with a possible D match to TRBD2 (5 bases). The V gene lost 0 bases and the J gene lost 5 bases, with 20 bases spanning the gap. Germline assignment: CDR1 SGHTA and CDR2 FQGTGA. The CDR3 consists of 17 residues. The CDR3 loop reads CASSLTGGISMVNEQYF. The CDR3 coding sequence is TGTGCCAGCAGCTTAACCGGAGGTATTAGTATGGTTAACGAGCAGTACTTC.

This rearrangement joins TRBV6-5 to TRBJ1-5; D not certain. The germline V gene has CDR1 MNHEY and CDR2 SVGAGI. CDR3 length: 13 residues. Trimming left V 2 bases short and J 4 bases short, with 6 bases between. The CDR3 is CASSYKENQPQHF. The CDR3, as DNA: TGTGCCAGCAGTTACAAGGAAAATCAGCCCCAGCATTTT.

This clone was picked up one time. The rearrangement links TRBV28 to TRBJ1-1; 7 bases agree with TRBD1. Trimming cost V 8 bases and J 5 bases; bases outside gene matches: 8. The CDR3 extends over 13 amino acids. Germline CDR1 is MDHEN and CDR2 is SYDVKM. The CDR3 protein is CASEGPGGTEAFF. CDR3 nucleotides: TGTGCCAGCGAGGGTCCAGGGGGTACTGAAGCTTTCTTT.

The chain has TRBV5-1 and TRBJ2-1; TRBD1 aligns across 9 bases. Germline V gene data show CDR1 as SGHRS and CDR2 as YFSETQ. V dropped 3 bases and J dropped 6; count of bases not matched to a gene: 7. This CDR3 is built from 15 residues. The CDR3 DNA follows: TGCGCCAGCAGCTCCGGGACAGGGATATCCAATGAGCAGTTCTTC. Its protein is CASSSGTGISNEQFF.

Many counts were recorded for this clone. The rearrangement links TRBV5-1 to TRBJ2-2; perhaps TRBD2 as D (6 bases). V was shortened by 7 bases and J by 5 bases, with 15 bases between the two germline ends. Germline CDR1 and CDR2: SGHRS and YFSETQ. The CDR3 extends over 14 amino acids. CDR3 nucleotide sequence: TGCGCCAGCTTACCGGGACTTCAGACCGGGGAGCTGTTTTTT. Translating it yields CASLPGLQTGELFF.

CDR3 protein: CASSPKDRSSYEQYF. The CDR3 region has the DNA TGTGCCAGCAGCCCCAAGGACAGGAGCTCCTACGAGCAGTACTTC. The chain recombines TRBV5-8 with TRBJ2-7; 7 nucleotides line up with TRBD1. The CDR3 runs 15 residues. After removal of 4 bases from V and 0 bases from J, the junction contained 7 bases not matched to a gene. The germline V gene encodes CDR1 SGHTS and CDR2 YDEGEE.

The sample holds a few counts of this clone. Other nucleotide sequences from this sample produce the same CDR3. V is TRBV27 and J is TRBJ2-7; 7 nucleotides match TRBD1. Germline CDR1 reads MNHEY; CDR2 reads SMNVEV (reference sequence). The CDR3 runs to 14 residues. Trimming took 5 bases from V and 0 from J; bases not matched to a gene: 4. CDR3 bases: TGTGCCAGCAGTCCCGGGACAGCCTCCTACGAGCAGTACTTC. It yields the protein CASSPGTASYEQYF.

In its sample, this clone was seen many times. The J gene is TRBJ2-7, the V gene TRBV29-1, with 11 bases aligning to TRBD2. The CDR3 extends over 14 amino acids. V gave up 6 bases and J gave up 3 bases; unmatched junction bases: 7. In germline, CDR1 is SQVTM, CDR2 ANQGSEA. This CDR3 reads CSVGRGLADYEQYF. The CDR3 DNA follows: TGCAGCGTGGGCCGGGGACTAGCGGACTACGAGCAGTACTTC.

This chain connects TRBV5-4 to TRBJ2-7, with 11 positions matching TRBD2. CDR1 and CDR2 from the germline V gene are SGHNT and YYREEE (reference sequence). The CDR3 consists of 17 residues. J gave up 2 bases and V 2 bases, and 9 bases lay outside the gene matches. CDR3 bases: TGTGCCAGCAGCTTTTCTAGCGGGAGGTTTGGAACCTACGAGCAGTACTTC. Protein sequence: CASSFSSGRFGTYEQYF. Looking up the rest from reference TRBV5-4 and TRBJ2-7 gives the full variable domain: ETGVTQSPTHLIKTRGQQVTLRCSSQSGHNTVSWYQQALGQGPQFIFQYYREEENGRGNFPPRFSGLQFPNYSSELNVNALELDDSALYLCASSFSSGRFGTYEQYFGPGTRLTVT.

This clone occurred a few times. V and J are TRBV2 and TRBJ2-1; D not certain. Germline-derived CDR1 and CDR2 are SNHLY and FYNNEI. This CDR3 is built from 17 residues. Trimming removed 7 bases from V and 5 bases from J, with 24 bases in between. As DNA, the CDR3 is TGTGCCAGCACAAGGAGCCTACTACAATTCGCTGACAATGAGCAGTTCTTC. It specifies CASTRSLLQFADNEQFF.

V usage is TRBV5-1 and J usage is TRBJ2-1; perhaps TRBD1 as D (5 bases). CDR1 and CDR2 (germline): SGHRS, YFSETQ. The V end was cut by 1 base, the J end by 3 bases, with 8 bases between. The CDR3 is 14 amino acids. CDR3 bases: TGCGCCAGCAGCTTGCAGCAGGGCTACAATGAGCAGTTCTTC. Encoded protein: CASSLQQGYNEQFF.

The V and J genes are TRBV11-2 and TRBJ2-3, with D tentatively TRBD1 or TRBD2 (5 bases each). This CDR3 comprises 15 residues. In germline, CDR1 is SGHAT, CDR2 FQNNGV. The germline V and J ends were trimmed by 1 base and 3 bases, with 11 bases remaining between them. CDR3 sequence: CASSLVSRGTDTQYF. DNA for the CDR3: TGTGCCAGCAGCTTAGTTTCGAGGGGAACAGATACGCAGTATTTT.

V is TRBV7-6 and J is TRBJ2-5; 10 nucleotides agree with TRBD1. Trimming at V came to 5 bases and at J to 5 bases, leaving 11 bases not matched to a gene. CDR3 length: 16 residues. Germline loops: CDR1 SGHVS, CDR2 FNYEAQ. CDR3 residues: CASSIRTGGGGETQYF. The DNA of the CDR3 is TGTGCCAGCAGCATCCGGACAGGGGGGGGTGGCGAGACCCAGTACTTC.

This clone has just a few counts. This sequence joins TRBV5-1 and TRBJ1-1; D gene unclear. The germline V gene has CDR1 SGHRS and CDR2 YFSETQ. The V end was cut by 2 bases, the J end by 1 base, with 12 bases between. The CDR3 totals 15 residues. The CDR3 region is CASSFGGGGNTEAFF. CDR3 nucleotide sequence: TGCGCCAGCAGCTTTGGAGGCGGAGGGAACACTGAAGCTTTCTTT. Drawing the rest from reference TRBV5-1 and TRBJ1-1, the complete variable domain is KAGVTQTPRYLIKTRGQQVTLSCSPISGHRSVSWYQQTPGQGLQFLFEYFSETQRNKGNFPGRFSGRQFSNSRSEMNVSTLELGDSALYLCASSFGGGGNTEAFFGQGTRLTVV.

The gene calls are TRBV4-1 and TRBJ2-3, with D unresolved. The CDR3 is 11 residues long. Germline-derived CDR1 and CDR2 are MGHRA and YSYEKL. V gave up 4 bases and J gave up 5 bases, with 4 bases separating them. In DNA form, the CDR3 reads TGCGCCAGCAGCCGGAGAGATACGCAGTATTTT. It codes for CASSRRDTQYF.

This clone was seen a single time. V and J are TRBV20-1 and TRBJ1-1; maybe TRBD1 (5 bases). The CDR3 covers 11 residues. Germline loops: CDR1 DFQATT, CDR2 SNEGSKA (reference sequence). The V end was cut by 3 bases, the J end by 11 bases, with 13 bases between. The CDR3 loop is CSARGMGPAFF. The CDR3 DNA sequence: TGCAGTGCTAGGGGGATGGGGCCGGCTTTCTTT.

V and J are TRBV6-1 and TRBJ1-2; a weak D match, TRBD1 (6 bases). CDR1 is MNHNS and CDR2 is SASEGT in the germline V gene. There are 13 residues in the CDR3. The germline V and J ends were trimmed by 5 bases and 3 bases, with 10 bases remaining between them. CDR3 bases: TGTGCCAGCAGTACAGGGTTCTACTATGGCTACACCTTC. The encoded protein is CASSTGFYYGYTF.

V gene TRBV5-5 combines with J gene TRBJ2-7; D is perhaps TRBD2 (5 bases). This CDR3 comprises 13 residues. Germline V gene sequence: CDR1 SGHKS, CDR2 YYEKEE (reference sequence). With 9 bases removed from V and 7 bases from J, the gap between germline ends came to 20 bases. CDR3 amino acids: CATSRSAGGEQYF. The CDR3 DNA reads TGTGCCACCTCGCGGTCCGCGGGTGGGGAGCAGTACTTC. The variable domain in full, completed from reference TRBV5-5 and TRBJ2-7, reads DAGVTQSPTHLIKTRGQQVTLRCSPISGHKSVSWYQQVLGQGPQFIFQYYEKEERGRGNFPDRFSARQFPNYSSELNVNALLLGDSALYLCATSRSAGGEQYFGPGTRLTVT.

The rearrangement joins TRBV6-4 to TRBJ2-3, with D possibly being TRBD1 (5 bases). The germline V and J ends were trimmed by 6 bases and 5 bases, with 12 bases remaining between them. This CDR3 has 13 residues. Per the germline V gene, CDR1 is MRHNA and CDR2 is SNTAGT. The chain's CDR3 is CASSRENRDTQYF. In nucleotides, the CDR3 is TGTGCCAGCAGCAGGGAAAATCGAGATACGCAGTATTTT.

The CDR3 coding sequence is TGCAGCGTTGTACAAAACACCTACGAGCAGTACTTC. The encoded protein is CSVVQNTYEQYF. The V and J genes are TRBV29-1 and TRBJ2-7, with D unresolved. CDR1 is SQVTM and CDR2 is ANQGSEA in the germline V gene. Trimming removed 4 bases at V and 2 bases at J, with 9 bases between. The length of the CDR3 is 12 residues.

This clone has a count of ten or more. At the DNA level, this CDR3 is encoded by other sequences in the same sample as well. The V and J genes are TRBV7-2 and TRBJ2-7; the D gene is possibly TRBD1 (6 bases). CDR1 SGHTA and CDR2 FQGNSA come from the germline V gene. The CDR3 spans 12 residues. Trimming cost V 3 bases and J 3 bases, with 6 bases left between them. Written as DNA, the CDR3 is TGTGCCAGCAGCTTGACAGGCTACGAGCAGTACTTC. This translates into CASSLTGYEQYF.

The V call is TRBV5-1, the J call TRBJ2-7, with D possibly matching TRBD2 (6 bases). The CDR3 covers 14 residues. From germline, CDR1 is SGHRS and CDR2 YFSETQ. Trimming removed 5 bases at V and 4 bases at J, with 16 bases between. CDR3 sequence reads: CASRLNAGWYEQYF. CDR3 in DNA: TGCGCCAGCAGGCTAAATGCGGGGTGGTACGAGCAGTACTTC.

This chain connects TRBV18 to TRBJ2-1; TRBD2 agrees at 9 bases. The germline gives CDR1 KGHSH, CDR2 LQKENI. There are 15 residues in the CDR3. Trimming at V came to 3 bases and at J to 4 bases, leaving 4 bases not matched to a gene. The DNA for the CDR3 is TGTGCCAGCTCACCGGATCTAGCGGGGTACAATGAGCAGTTCTTC. It is translated as CASSPDLAGYNEQFF.

The chain joins TRBV9 to TRBJ2-1; D gene unclear. Trimming removed 0 bases from V and 8 bases from J, with 9 bases in between. CDR3 length: 13 amino acids. CDR1 and CDR2 from the germline V gene are SGDLS and YYNGEE. In nucleotides, the CDR3 is TGTGCCAGCAGCGTAGCTCTCCGGGATGAGCAGTTCTTC. It specifies CASSVALRDEQFF.